This is a list of T cell receptor beta chains from one sample in a study of T-cell reconstitution after alpha-beta-depleted transplantation in children. TCRdb re-analysed the PCR reads in MiXCR, keeping a single row per CDR3 protein. The profile shows about 300,000 distinct CDR3 sequences, around 7.1% of them singletons. Sequences were derived from peripheral blood, sampled 360 days after TCRalphabeta/CD19-depleted stem cell transplant. Receptors originate from a female patient aged 2-10 years who had a stem cell transplant for Fanconi anemia, so the T cells may come from the graft donor. CDR3s include the opening cysteine and the closing phenylalanine or tryptophan. A D gene is named only where the DNA matches it firmly. Size values are once, few and many counts, or a class for expanded clones, and some rows have none.

len: 15
d_gene: .
v_gene: TRBV20-1
j_gene: TRBJ2-7
abundance: many
CDR3nt: TGCAGTGCTAGGGGCGTGGCCCCAAGACTTTACGAGCAGTACTTC
CDR3aa: CSARGVAPRLYEQYF

len: 15
d_gene: .
v_gene: TRBV7-9
j_gene: TRBJ1-2
abundance: many
CDR3nt: TGTGCCAGCAGCTTAGAATCCCAGGGTAACTATGGCTACACCTTC
CDR3aa: CASSLESQGNYGYTF

len: 16
d_gene: TRBD2
v_gene: TRBV5-1
j_gene: TRBJ2-3
abundance: many
CDR3nt: TGCGCCAGCAGCAACCCTAGCGGGGCTAGCACAGATACGCAGTATTTT
CDR3aa: CASSNPSGASTDTQYF

len: 14
d_gene: .
v_gene: TRBV28
j_gene: TRBJ2-7
abundance: many
CDR3nt: TGTGCCAGCAGCGCGGGGAGACCCATATACGAGCAGTACTTC
CDR3aa: CASSAGRPIYEQYF

len: 13
d_gene: .
v_gene: TRBV12-5
j_gene: TRBJ2-7
abundance: many
CDR3nt: TGTGCTAGTGGACCGGACGGGACCTACGAGCAGTACTTC
CDR3aa: CASGPDGTYEQYF

len: 16
d_gene: .
v_gene: TRBV5-6
j_gene: TRBJ2-7
abundance: few
CDR3nt: TGTGCCAGCAGCTTGGTAGGTCCAGGCAGCTCCTACGAGCAGTACTTC
CDR3aa: CASSLVGPGSSYEQYF

len: 14
d_gene: .
v_gene: TRBV9
j_gene: TRBJ2-3
abundance: many
CDR3nt: TGTGCCAGCAGCGGTGGGACGCCGACAGATACGCAGTATTTT
CDR3aa: CASSGGTPTDTQYF

len: 13
d_gene: .
v_gene: TRBV27
j_gene: TRBJ2-1
abundance: many
CDR3nt: TGTGCCAGCAGTTTGCATACCTACAATGAGCAGTTCTTC
CDR3aa: CASSLHTYNEQFF

len: 15
d_gene: .
v_gene: TRBV6-5
j_gene: TRBJ1-6
abundance: many
CDR3nt: TGTGCCAGCAGTTACTTGGGGGGCGAGAATTCACCCCTCCACTTT
CDR3aa: CASSYLGGENSPLHF

len: 12
d_gene: .
v_gene: TRBV29-1
j_gene: TRBJ2-2
abundance: many
CDR3nt: TGCAGCGTTGAAGGGGGGTCCGGGGAGCTGTTTTTT
CDR3aa: CSVEGGSGELFF

len: 13
d_gene: TRBD1
v_gene: TRBV6-1
j_gene: TRBJ1-2
abundance: few
CDR3nt: TGTGCCAGCACTCAGGACAGGTTCGGAGGCTACACCTTC
CDR3aa: CASTQDRFGGYTF

len: 15
d_gene: TRBD1
v_gene: TRBV19
j_gene: TRBJ1-1
abundance: .
CDR3nt: TGTGCCAGTAGTATCACGGGACAGACGAACACTGAAGCTTTCTTT
CDR3aa: CASSITGQTNTEAFF

len: 16
d_gene: TRBD1
v_gene: TRBV6-2/TRBV6-3
j_gene: TRBJ2-3
abundance: many
CDR3nt: TGTGCCAGCAGCCTGACCGGGACAGGGGGAAAAGATACGCAGTATTTT
CDR3aa: CASSLTGTGGKDTQYF

len: 17
d_gene: TRBD1
v_gene: TRBV7-9
j_gene: TRBJ1-1
abundance: many
CDR3nt: TGTGCCAGCAGCTTTGGACCCAGGGGGCGGCTGAACACTGAAGCTTTCTTT
CDR3aa: CASSFGPRGRLNTEAFF

len: 14
d_gene: .
v_gene: TRBV12-3/TRBV12-4
j_gene: TRBJ1-2
abundance: many
CDR3nt: TGTGCCAGCAGCTCCAACCTAGGACCCTATGGCTACACCTTC
CDR3aa: CASSSNLGPYGYTF

len: 15
d_gene: TRBD2
v_gene: TRBV12-3/TRBV12-4
j_gene: TRBJ2-7
abundance: many
CDR3nt: TGTGCCAGCGGGAGTGCGGGAGGAGGGACCTACGAGCAGTACTTC
CDR3aa: CASGSAGGGTYEQYF

len: 17
d_gene: TRBD1
v_gene: TRBV6-5
j_gene: TRBJ2-1
abundance: many
CDR3nt: TGTGCCAGCAGTTCCCAACTCGGGACAGGAGGGGGTGATGAGCAGTTCTTC
CDR3aa: CASSSQLGTGGGDEQFF

len: 17
d_gene: TRBD2
v_gene: TRBV7-2
j_gene: TRBJ2-1
abundance: .
CDR3nt: TGTGCCAGCAGCTTAATTCCCTATAGCGGGGACTATAATGAGCAGTTCTTC
CDR3aa: CASSLIPYSGDYNEQFF

len: 10
d_gene: .
v_gene: TRBV2
j_gene: TRBJ2-5
abundance: few
CDR3nt: TGTGCCAGCAGAGGGGAGCCCCAGTACTTC
CDR3aa: CASRGEPQYF

len: 16
d_gene: .
v_gene: TRBV6-5
j_gene: TRBJ1-1
abundance: many
CDR3nt: TGTGCCAGCAGTTACTCTGGCCAGCTCCTGAACACTGAAGCTTTCTTT
CDR3aa: CASSYSGQLLNTEAFF

len: 14
d_gene: .
v_gene: TRBV3-1
j_gene: TRBJ2-5
abundance: few
CDR3nt: TGTGCCAGCAGCCCCTACGGCGGACAAGAGACCCAGTACTTC
CDR3aa: CASSPYGGQETQYF

len: 15
d_gene: TRBD2
v_gene: TRBV5-1
j_gene: TRBJ2-7
abundance: .
CDR3nt: TGCGCCAGCAGCTTTAGACTAGCGGGTTCATGGGAGCAGTACTTC
CDR3aa: CASSFRLAGSWEQYF

len: 16
d_gene: .
v_gene: TRBV12-3/TRBV12-4
j_gene: TRBJ2-1
abundance: many
CDR3nt: TGTGCCAGCAGTTTTAGGTTGGGAGCGAGTTTCTATGAGCAGTTCTTC
CDR3aa: CASSFRLGASFYEQFF

len: 18
d_gene: TRBD2
v_gene: TRBV27
j_gene: TRBJ2-3
abundance: .
CDR3nt: TGTGCCAGCAGTTTGGGGTTAGCGGGGGGGACTAGCACAGATACGCAGTATTTT
CDR3aa: CASSLGLAGGTSTDTQYF

len: 15
d_gene: .
v_gene: TRBV7-9
j_gene: TRBJ2-7
abundance: .
CDR3nt: TGTGCCAGCAGCTTAGGGTCAGCGTATTCCTACGAGCAGTACTTC
CDR3aa: CASSLGSAYSYEQYF

len: 15
d_gene: .
v_gene: TRBV18
j_gene: TRBJ2-3
abundance: many
CDR3nt: TGTGCCAGCTCACCCAGGTTCGGGGGCACAGATACGCAGTATTTT
CDR3aa: CASSPRFGGTDTQYF

len: 17
d_gene: .
v_gene: TRBV4-2
j_gene: TRBJ2-1
abundance: .
CDR3nt: TGTGCCAGCAGCCAAGATCAAAGGGAAATTCCCCCCGGGGAGCAGTTCTTC
CDR3aa: CASSQDQREIPPGEQFF

len: 14
d_gene: .
v_gene: TRBV6-5
j_gene: TRBJ2-3
abundance: many
CDR3nt: TGTGCCAGCAGTTACGTGGCGGGGACGGATACGCAGTATTTT
CDR3aa: CASSYVAGTDTQYF

len: 14
d_gene: .
v_gene: TRBV29-1
j_gene: TRBJ2-5
abundance: many
CDR3nt: TGCAGCGTTGAAGATAGACCGTTCGGAGAGACCCAGTACTTC
CDR3aa: CSVEDRPFGETQYF

len: 15
d_gene: TRBD1
v_gene: TRBV7-6
j_gene: TRBJ1-2
abundance: many
CDR3nt: TGTGCCAGCAGCTCTCAAACAGGGGTCAACTATGGCTACACCTTC
CDR3aa: CASSSQTGVNYGYTF

len: 17
d_gene: .
v_gene: TRBV28
j_gene: TRBJ1-5
abundance: many
CDR3nt: TGTGCCAGCAGTTCCCCCAGAGGGCTAAGTCGCAATCAGCCCCAGCATTTT
CDR3aa: CASSSPRGLSRNQPQHF

len: 12
d_gene: TRBD1
v_gene: TRBV2
j_gene: TRBJ2-1
abundance: many
CDR3nt: TGTGCCAGCAGGATGGACAGGGCGGAGCAGTTCTTC
CDR3aa: CASRMDRAEQFF